Here is one T cell receptor beta chain with its context. Data came from immunoSEQ multiplex PCR; TCRdb stores just in-frame clones and leaves some out. The sample lists 250,000 to 300,000 clones, over 75% occurring once. The sample originates from a study of blood T cell repertoires in COVID-19. Study-wide background: Nucleic acid was either cDNA or gDNA, and it came from T cells, B-cell-depleted T cells, or PBMCs.

Participants reported their clinical history, and cohort assignment relied on those reports. V was clipped by 4 bases and J by 2 bases, with 11 bases between them. Germline CDR1 is MNHEY and CDR2 is SVGAGI. CDR3 length equals 14 residues. The rearrangement joins TRBV6-5 to TRBJ2-5; perhaps TRBD2 as D (6 bases). This TCR was recovered from a woman in her forties or fifties who had recovered from COVID-19. The specimen was PBMCs or T cells enriched from blood (not recorded which). CDR3 amino acids: CASSSGTLQETQYF. The CDR3 nucleotides are TGTGCCAGCAGTTCCGGGACTCTACAAGAGACCCAGTACTTC.